The 21 T cell receptor beta chains in this list originate from one sample, sequenced in a study of Ad26.COV2.S vaccination and SARS-CoV-2 variants. Regarding treatment: roughly 19 received Ad26.COV2.S at low or high dose, single or two shots; 5 received placebo; per-sample allocation not given. Following the first vaccine or placebo injection, samples were taken on day 63. The repertoire was sequenced with immunoSEQ multiplex PCR; TCRdb's copy has only in-frame clones and lacks some. The sample shows about 400,000 clones, roughly 85% of them seen only once. Sample: peripheral blood, taken in a trial of Ad26.COV2.S vaccine versus placebo. The receptors here all came from a person between 18 and 59 years old who received the Ad26.COV2.S COVID-19 vaccine or a placebo.

The genes are TRBV18 and TRBJ1-2; 7 positions agree with TRBD1. Germline V lookup: CDR1 KGHSH, CDR2 LQKENI. The J segment lost 4 bases and the V segment lost 2 bases, leaving 1 base of the junction unmatched. This CDR3 region has 13 residues. Here the CDR3 DNA reads TGTGCCAGCTCACCAGGGACAGCCTATGGCTACACCTTC. This encodes CASSPGTAYGYTF.

The chain joins TRBV7-2 to TRBJ2-5; D possibly corresponds to TRBD1 (6 bases). Trimming pared 5 bases from V and 5 bases from J, leaving 12 bases between. Germline CDR1 and CDR2: SGHTA and FQGNSA. The CDR3 contains 13 residues. The CDR3 loop reads CASSRGGLETQYF. In DNA form, the CDR3 reads TGTGCCAGCAGCAGAGGGGGATTGGAGACCCAGTACTTC. Complete variable domain (other parts from reference TRBV7-2 and TRBJ2-5): GAGVSQSPSNKVTEKGKDVELRCDPISGHTALYWYRQSLGQGLEFLIYFQGNSAPDKSGLPSDRFSAERTGGSVSTLTIQRTQQEDSAVYLCASSRGGLETQYFGPGTRLLVL.

The V call is TRBV20-1, the J call TRBJ2-7; D is undetermined. The CDR3 sequence is 11 residues long. V was pared by 3 bases and J by 3 bases, with 6 bases between. Germline V gene data show CDR1 as DFQATT and CDR2 as SNEGSKA (reference sequence). In nucleotides, the CDR3 is TGCAGTGCTAGTGTCAGCTACGAGCAGTACTTC. It specifies CSASVSYEQYF.

The chain carries TRBV11-3 and TRBJ1-1, with 10 positions matching TRBD1. The CDR3 is made up of 14 amino acids. Germline trimming cut 4 bases from V and 5 bases from J; bases unmatched to any gene: 4. CDR1 SGHNT and CDR2 YENEEA come from the germline V gene. CDR3 bases: TGTGCCAGCAGCTCCGACAGGGGGCGAACTGAAGCTTTCTTT. It encodes CASSSDRGRTEAFF.

The V call is TRBV13, the J call TRBJ2-7; 7 nucleotides agree with TRBD2. The CDR3 is 14 amino acids. With V trimmed by 3 bases and J by 5 bases, 7 bases remained unmatched. Per the germline V gene, CDR1 is PRHDT and CDR2 is FYEKMQ (reference sequence). CDR3 region: CASSLTTSKDEQYF. In DNA, the CDR3 is TGTGCCAGCAGCTTGACGACTAGCAAGGACGAGCAGTACTTC.

The rearrangement uses TRBV3-1 (or the pseudogene TRBV3-2) and TRBJ1-4; D gene unclear. The CDR3 consists of 13 residues. Deletions cut 1 base from V and 10 bases from J, with 10 bases between. Per germline, CDR1 LGHDT and CDR2 YNNKEL (reference sequence). The CDR3 spells CASSQAREGKLFF. The CDR3 DNA is TGTGCCAGCAGCCAAGCCCGGGAAGGAAAACTGTTTTTT.

The chain combines TRBV7-9 with TRBJ1-6; 7 nucleotides align to TRBD1. The V gene's germline CDR1 is SEHNR and CDR2 FQNEAQ (reference sequence). The V gene end was trimmed by 6 bases and the J gene end by 9 bases; junction bases not matched to a gene: 5. The length of the CDR3 is 13 residues. The CDR3: CASRGQMGSPLHF. CDR3 coding DNA: TGTGCCAGCAGGGGACAGATGGGTTCACCCCTCCACTTT.

As to this clone: One junction end does not reproduce the germline sequence, and a read error may be involved. The V call is TRBV28, the J call TRBJ2-7; D not resolved. This CDR3 comprises 12 residues. Germline V gene lookup returns CDR1 MDHEN and CDR2 SYDVKM. This chain's CDR3 is CVSSFTAYEQYF. CDR3 nucleotides: TGTGTCAGCAGTTTTACAGCCTACGAGCAGTACTTC.

V gene TRBV5-1 combines with J gene TRBJ2-4; D may be TRBD2 (5 bases). This CDR3 is 12 amino acids long. CDR1 is SGHRS and CDR2 is YFSETQ in the germline V gene. The V end lost 4 bases, the J end lost 3 bases, and 5 bases lay between the germline ends. The CDR3 nucleotides are TGCGCCAGCAGCGCGGGCAAAAACATTCAGTACTTC. Translated, it gives CASSAGKNIQYF.

The rearrangement links TRBV7-3 to TRBJ2-1, with 11 nucleotides matching TRBD1. Germline V gene data show CDR1 as SGHTA and CDR2 as FQGTGA. Trimming at V came to 3 bases and at J to 6 bases, leaving 4 bases not matched to a gene. The CDR3 runs 15 residues. The CDR3 DNA reads TGTGCCAGCAGCTTTCAAGGGACAGGGGGCAATGAGCAGTTCTTC. It yields the protein CASSFQGTGGNEQFF.

The gene calls are TRBV27 and TRBJ2-7, with a tentative D call TRBD2 (5 bases). V lost 6 bases to trimming and J lost 5 bases, with 23 bases between them. Germline V lookup: CDR1 MNHEY, CDR2 SMNVEV (reference sequence). This CDR3 region has 16 residues. CDR3 sequence (DNA): TGTGCCAGCAGAGTGCTGGCCGGGGAGAGGGAAAACGAGCAGTACTTC. Amino acid sequence: CASRVLAGERENEQYF.

V is TRBV7-7 and J is TRBJ2-1; D gene uncertain. Per germline, CDR1 SSHAT and CDR2 FNYEAQ (reference sequence). V was clipped by 1 base and J by 5 bases, with 6 bases between them. CDR3 length equals 13 residues. The DNA for the CDR3 is TGTGCCAGCAGCTTAGACCTAGACAATGAGCAGTTCTTC. Translation: CASSLDLDNEQFF.

This clone has a count of ten or more. The chain is built from TRBV9 and TRBJ1-6, with D possibly matching TRBD1 (5 bases). Germline CDR1 and CDR2: SGDLS and YYNGEE. The CDR3 sequence is 15 residues long. V shed 4 bases and J shed 11 bases, with 19 bases lying between them. The CDR3: CASSPGRIERTPLHF. The CDR3, as DNA: TGTGCCAGCAGCCCGGGACGGATCGAAAGGACACCCCTCCACTTT.

The rearrangement uses TRBV7-6 and TRBJ2-5; D gene uncertain. This CDR3 is built from 14 residues. Germline V CDR1 and CDR2: SGHVS, FNYEAQ. V lost 4 bases to trimming and J lost 0 bases, with 9 bases between them. The CDR3 reads CASSYSPDQETQYF. Here the CDR3 DNA reads TGTGCCAGCAGCTATTCGCCGGACCAAGAGACCCAGTACTTC.

This chain connects TRBV6-5 to TRBJ1-1; TRBD1 agrees at 9 bases. The germline gives CDR1 MNHEY, CDR2 SVGAGI. The V and J ends lost 6 bases and 5 bases, in that order; junction bases with no gene match: 4. This CDR3 spans 13 amino acids. The CDR3 DNA is TGTGCCAGCAGACGACAGGGGGTGACTGAAGCTTTCTTT. Translating gives CASRRQGVTEAFF.

V usage is TRBV29-1 and J usage is TRBJ1-2; no reliable D call. The V end was cut by 2 bases, the J end by 8 bases, with 15 bases between. In germline, CDR1 is SQVTM, CDR2 ANQGSEA. The CDR3 extends over 13 amino acids. CDR3 sequence reads: CSVESRREDGYTF. The DNA of the CDR3 is TGCAGCGTTGAATCGAGGAGGGAGGACGGCTACACCTTC.

Turning to this clone: Its ends do not fully match the called genes, so a read error is possible. The rearrangement joins TRBV18 to TRBJ1-3, with TRBD1 as a possible D gene (5 bases). CDR3 length: 12 residues. Germline assignment: CDR1 KGHSH and CDR2 LQKENI. The CDR3 sequence: CASSPRGITIYF. CDR3 in DNA: TGTGCCAGCTCACCAAGGGGAATCACCATATATTTT.

This clone was detected only a few times. The CDR3 sequence: CAWEGEDLTQTYEQYF. CDR3 bases: TGTGCCTGGGAGGGGGAGGACCTGACACAAACCTACGAGCAGTACTTC. The V call is TRBV30, the J call TRBJ2-7, with D possibly called TRBD1 or TRBD2 (6 bases each). V was pared by 5 bases and J by 2 bases, with 22 bases between. This CDR3 region has 16 residues. Germline CDR1 GTSNPN, CDR2 SVGIG (reference sequence).

The V gene is TRBV7-3, the J gene TRBJ2-3; a weak D match, TRBD2 (6 bases). The CDR3 contains 14 residues. The germline V gene encodes CDR1 SGHTA and CDR2 FQGTGA. Trimming removed 5 bases from V and 3 bases from J, with 12 bases in between. CDR3 DNA: TGTGCCAGCAGCCCTTGGAGGGAAACAGATACGCAGTATTTT. As protein: CASSPWRETDTQYF.

The chain has TRBV2 and TRBJ2-7, with D perhaps TRBD1 (5 bases). Germline CDR1 reads SNHLY; CDR2 reads FYNNEI. Deletions cut 6 bases from V and 2 bases from J, with 14 bases between. The length of the CDR3 is 14 residues. Here the CDR3 DNA reads TGTGCCAGCAGGGTAGGTGGGGCAGCCTACGAGCAGTACTTC. Its protein product is CASRVGGAAYEQYF.

This clone occurred a few times. The V gene is TRBV6-4, the J gene TRBJ2-1, with D hard to call. This CDR3 region has 16 residues. With 0 bases removed from V and 1 base from J, the gap between germline ends came to 10 bases. Germline CDR1 reads MRHNA; CDR2 reads SNTAGT. The CDR3 loop reads CASSDSSGVSYNEQFF. CDR3 coding DNA: TGTGCCAGCAGTGACTCGAGTGGGGTTTCCTACAATGAGCAGTTCTTC.